The 7 T cell receptor beta chains reported below all come from one sample, sequenced in a study of blood T cell repertoires in COVID-19. The repertoire was sequenced with immunoSEQ multiplex PCR; TCRdb's copy has only in-frame clones and lacks some. In the table there are approximately 210,000 clones, 86% of which are singletons. Sample: peripheral blood. These receptors all come from a man aged 45 to 65 with COVID-19, enrolled during active disease.

Concerning this clone: The same CDR3 also results from other DNA sequences found in this sample. J is TRBJ2-7 and V is TRBV27; 10 bases match TRBD1. This CDR3 contains 14 residues. Germline CDR1 is MNHEY and CDR2 is SMNVEV (reference sequence). The J segment lost 3 bases and the V segment lost 2 bases, leaving 1 base of the junction unmatched. CDR3 region: CASSLRDRGYEQYF. CDR3 coding DNA: TGTGCCAGCAGTTTAAGGGACAGGGGCTACGAGCAGTACTTC.

This chain connects TRBV29-1 to TRBJ2-3; a possible D gene is TRBD1 (6 bases). CDR1 and CDR2 (germline): SQVTM, ANQGSEA. This CDR3 has 15 residues. Trimming removed 7 bases from V and 0 bases from J, with 17 bases in between. The CDR3 spells CSAPPQQGSTDTQYF. In DNA, the CDR3 is TGCAGCGCACCCCCCCAACAGGGTAGCACAGATACGCAGTATTTT.

The V and J genes are TRBV12-5 and TRBJ2-2; D not resolved. CDR3 length equals 17 residues. The germline V gene has CDR1 LGHNT and CDR2 FRNRAP. Trimming removed 0 bases at V and 0 bases at J, with 11 bases between. The CDR3 DNA follows: TGTGCTAGTGGTTTGGTTGTTACAGCTTCGAACACCGGGGAGCTGTTTTTT. It yields the protein CASGLVVTASNTGELFF.

This chain uses TRBV5-4 with TRBJ1-2; D remains ambiguous. V lost 4 bases, J lost 2 bases, and 15 bases lay in between. The germline V gene has CDR1 SGHNT and CDR2 YYREEE (reference sequence). The CDR3 totals 15 residues. CDR3 bases: TGTGCCAGCAGCCCCTATATCGGAGGAAACTATGGCTACACCTTC. Translating it yields CASSPYIGGNYGYTF. Drawing the rest from reference TRBV5-4 and TRBJ1-2, the complete variable domain is ETGVTQSPTHLIKTRGQQVTLRCSSQSGHNTVSWYQQALGQGPQFIFQYYREEENGRGNFPPRFSGLQFPNYSSELNVNALELDDSALYLCASSPYIGGNYGYTFGSGTRLTVV.

The CDR3 region has the DNA TGTGCCAGCAGCGGCCTAACCGGGACTCAGGTTAATTCACCCCTCCACTTT. Translating gives CASSGLTGTQVNSPLHF. J is TRBJ1-6 and V is TRBV21-1. TRBV21-1 is flagged as a pseudogene. CDR3 size: 17 residues.

The chain links TRBV4-3 to TRBJ2-7; 10 nucleotides align to TRBD1. Trimming removed 1 base from V and 3 bases from J; junction bases left unmatched: 3. The CDR3 is made up of 15 amino acids. The germline CDR1 and CDR2 sequences are LGHNA and YSLEER. In nucleotides, the CDR3 is TGCGCCAGCAGCCAAGTGAGGGACAGGGGCTACGAGCAGTACTTC. Translating it yields CASSQVRDRGYEQYF.

The V and J genes are TRBV28 and TRBJ1-5; a possible D gene is TRBD1 (6 bases). Germline V gene sequence: CDR1 MDHEN, CDR2 SYDVKM. The CDR3 length is 15 residues. Trimming took 2 bases from V and 3 from J, leaving 11 bases between them. The CDR3 reads CASSLNRAPNQPQHF. For the CDR3, the DNA is TGTGCCAGCAGTTTAAACAGGGCCCCCAATCAGCCCCAGCATTTT.